This T cell receptor beta chain originates from a study of T cell responses to AZD1222 COVID-19 vaccine. Pooling was applied to second doses at about 4 or about 12 weeks. Notes on the study in general: Donor demographics were predominantly white British with a female majority; clonal diversity may be underestimated. The reported proportion of spike-specific TCRs targeting unmutated variant regions was nearly half.

The germline CDR1 and CDR2 sequences are SEHNR and FQNEAQ (reference sequence). CDR3 size: 10 residues. Trimming cost V 5 bases and J 5 bases, with 3 bases left between them. As regards this clone: What it recognizes is unknown.

Profiling relied on immunoSEQ multiplex PCR, and the TCRdb table lists in-frame clones only, not all of them. The table has 150,000 or so clones, roughly 91% seen once. The V gene is TRBV7-9, the J gene TRBJ1-2, with D unclear. The sample here was peripheral blood, taken 28 days after the second AZD1222 dose. The origin of this receptor is an adult who received the AZD1222 COVID-19 vaccine. The CDR3 DNA follows: TGTGCCAGCAGCCCATATGGCTACACCTTC. As protein: CASSPYGYTF. Supplemented by reference TRBV7-9 and TRBJ1-2, the full variable domain reads DTGVSQNPRHKITKRGQNVTFRCDPISEHNRLYWYRQTLGQGPEFLTYFQNEAQLEKSRLLSDRFSAERPKGSFSTLEIQRTEQGDSAMYLCASSPYGYTFGSGTRLTVV.